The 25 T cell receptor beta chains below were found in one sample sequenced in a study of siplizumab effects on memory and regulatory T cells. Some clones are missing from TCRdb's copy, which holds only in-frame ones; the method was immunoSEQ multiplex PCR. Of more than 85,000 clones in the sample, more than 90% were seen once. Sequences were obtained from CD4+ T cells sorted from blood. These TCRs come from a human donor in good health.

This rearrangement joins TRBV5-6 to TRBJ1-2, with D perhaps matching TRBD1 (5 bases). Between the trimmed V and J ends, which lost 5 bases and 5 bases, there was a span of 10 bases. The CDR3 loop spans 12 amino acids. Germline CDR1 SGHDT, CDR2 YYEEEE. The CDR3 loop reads CASRGREYGYTF. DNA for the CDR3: TGTGCCAGCAGAGGCAGGGAGTATGGCTACACCTTC.

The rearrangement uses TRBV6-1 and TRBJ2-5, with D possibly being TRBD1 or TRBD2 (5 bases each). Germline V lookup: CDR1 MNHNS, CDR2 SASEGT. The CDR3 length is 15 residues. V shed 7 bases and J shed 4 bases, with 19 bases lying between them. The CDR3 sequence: CASNTGTHGGETQYF. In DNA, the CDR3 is TGTGCCAGCAATACCGGGACGCACGGCGGAGAGACCCAGTACTTC.

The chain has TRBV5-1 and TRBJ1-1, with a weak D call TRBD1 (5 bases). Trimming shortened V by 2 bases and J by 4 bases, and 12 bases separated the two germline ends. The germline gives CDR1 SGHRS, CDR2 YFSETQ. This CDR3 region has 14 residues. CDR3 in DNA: TGCGCCAGCAGCTTAGACAGCGAGTTCACTGAAGCTTTCTTT. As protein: CASSLDSEFTEAFF.

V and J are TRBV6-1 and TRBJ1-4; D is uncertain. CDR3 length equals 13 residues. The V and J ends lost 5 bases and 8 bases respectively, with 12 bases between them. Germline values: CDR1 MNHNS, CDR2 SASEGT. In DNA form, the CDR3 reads TGTGCCAGCAGTTTGGGGTGGGAAGAAAAACTGTTTTTT. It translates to CASSLGWEEKLFF.

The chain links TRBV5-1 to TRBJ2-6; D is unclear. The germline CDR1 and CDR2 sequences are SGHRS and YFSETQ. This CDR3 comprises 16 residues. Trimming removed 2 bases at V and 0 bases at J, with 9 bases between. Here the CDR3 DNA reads TGCGCCAGCAGCTTCGTCGGGTTCTCTGGGGCCAACGTCCTGACTTTC. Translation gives CASSFVGFSGANVLTF.

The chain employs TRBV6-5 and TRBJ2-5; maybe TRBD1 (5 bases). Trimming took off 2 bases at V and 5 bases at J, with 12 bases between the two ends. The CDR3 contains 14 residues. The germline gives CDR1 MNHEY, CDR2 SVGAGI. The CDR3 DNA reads TGTGCCAGCAGTTACCAGGGCCTTGGGGAGACCCAGTACTTC. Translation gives CASSYQGLGETQYF.

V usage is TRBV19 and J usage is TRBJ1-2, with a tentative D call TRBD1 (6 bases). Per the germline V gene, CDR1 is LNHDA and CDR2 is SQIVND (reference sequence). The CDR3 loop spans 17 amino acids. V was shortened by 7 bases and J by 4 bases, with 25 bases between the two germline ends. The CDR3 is CASNDGGSPYVFYGYTF. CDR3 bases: TGTGCCAGTAATGACGGGGGCAGCCCATACGTTTTCTATGGCTACACCTTC. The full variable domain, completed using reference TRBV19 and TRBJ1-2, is DGGITQSPKYLFRKEGQNVTLSCEQNLNHDAMYWYRQDPGQGLRLIYYSQIVNDFQKGDIAEGYSVSREKKESFPLTVTSAQKNPTAFYLCASNDGGSPYVFYGYTFGSGTRLTVV.

CDR3 amino acids: CASSPPRSSGQETQYF. CDR3 DNA sequence: TGCGCCAGCAGCCCCCCCCGGTCTAGCGGCCAAGAGACCCAGTACTTC. The chain links TRBV4-1 to TRBJ2-5, with 7 bases that match TRBD2. V trimming: 4 bases; J trimming: 1 base; junction bases outside the gene matches: 9. Germline V gene lookup returns CDR1 MGHRA and CDR2 YSYEKL. The CDR3 extends over 16 amino acids.

The CDR3 DNA follows: TGCGCCAGCAGCCAAGAGCCCTTGGACAGGCCCTTTAATTCACCCCTCCACTTT. Translated: CASSQEPLDRPFNSPLHF. V usage is TRBV4-1 and J usage is TRBJ1-6; 7 nucleotides match TRBD1. The germline V gene has CDR1 MGHRA and CDR2 YSYEKL. The J segment lost 6 bases and the V segment lost 0 bases, leaving 11 bases of the junction unmatched. The CDR3 consists of 18 residues.

CDR3 sequence: CASSPGTSGPPQFF. CDR3 bases: TGTGCCAGCAGCCCCGGGACTAGCGGACCCCCACAGTTCTTC. The J gene is TRBJ2-1, the V gene TRBV11-3; the match to TRBD2 covers 11 bases. Germline trimming cut 5 bases from V and 13 bases from J; bases unmatched to any gene: 10. The CDR3 runs 14 residues. Looked up from germline, CDR1 is SGHNT and CDR2 is YENEEA. The complete variable domain, with remaining parts taken from reference TRBV11-3 and TRBJ2-1, reads EAGVVQSPRYKIIEKKQPVAFWCNPISGHNTLYWYLQNLGQGPELLIRYENEEAVDDSQLPKDRFSAERLKGVDSTLKIQPAELGDSAVYLCASSPGTSGPPQFFGPGTRLTVL.

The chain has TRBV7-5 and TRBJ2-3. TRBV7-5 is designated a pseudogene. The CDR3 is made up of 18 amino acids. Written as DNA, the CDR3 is TGTGCCAGAAACTCCGGGGCCTGGGATCCTTCTAGCACAGATACGCAGTATTTT. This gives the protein CARNSGAWDPSSTDTQYF.

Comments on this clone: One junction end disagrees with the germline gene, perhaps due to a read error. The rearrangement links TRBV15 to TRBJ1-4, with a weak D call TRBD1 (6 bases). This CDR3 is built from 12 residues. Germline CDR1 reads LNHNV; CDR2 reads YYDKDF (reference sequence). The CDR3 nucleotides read TGTGCCACCAGCAGAGATGGTACAGGGAGAATTTTT. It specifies CATSRDGTGRIF.

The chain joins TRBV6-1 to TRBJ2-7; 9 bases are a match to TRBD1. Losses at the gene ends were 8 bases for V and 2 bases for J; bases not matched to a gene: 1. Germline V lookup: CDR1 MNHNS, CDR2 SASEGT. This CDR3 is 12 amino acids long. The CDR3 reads CASWDRAYEQYF. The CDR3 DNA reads TGTGCCAGCTGGGACAGGGCCTACGAGCAGTACTTC.

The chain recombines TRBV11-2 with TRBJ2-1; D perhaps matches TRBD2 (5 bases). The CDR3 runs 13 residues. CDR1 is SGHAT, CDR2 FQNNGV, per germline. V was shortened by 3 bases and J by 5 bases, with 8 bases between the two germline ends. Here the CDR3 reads CASSFPGNNEQFF. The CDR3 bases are TGTGCCAGCAGCTTCCCGGGGAACAATGAGCAGTTCTTC.

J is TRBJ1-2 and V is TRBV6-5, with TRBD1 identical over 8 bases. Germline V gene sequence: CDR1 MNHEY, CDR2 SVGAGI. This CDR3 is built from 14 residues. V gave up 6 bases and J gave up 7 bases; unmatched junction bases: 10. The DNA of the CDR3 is TGTGCCAGCAGCACAACAGGGGGATTTGGTGGCTACACCTTC. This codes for CASSTTGGFGGYTF.

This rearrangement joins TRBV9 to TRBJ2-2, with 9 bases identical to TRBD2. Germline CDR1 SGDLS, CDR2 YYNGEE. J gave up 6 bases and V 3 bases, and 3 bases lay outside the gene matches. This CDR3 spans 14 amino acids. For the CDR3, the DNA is TGTGCCAGCAGCGGCCGGACTAGCGCCGGGGAGCTGTTTTTT. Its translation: CASSGRTSAGELFF.

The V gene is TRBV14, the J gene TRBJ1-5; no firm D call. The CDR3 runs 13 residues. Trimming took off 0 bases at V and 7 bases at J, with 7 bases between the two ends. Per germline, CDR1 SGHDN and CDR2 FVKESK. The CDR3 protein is CASSQDQQQPQHF. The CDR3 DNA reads TGTGCCAGCAGCCAAGATCAGCAACAGCCCCAGCATTTT.

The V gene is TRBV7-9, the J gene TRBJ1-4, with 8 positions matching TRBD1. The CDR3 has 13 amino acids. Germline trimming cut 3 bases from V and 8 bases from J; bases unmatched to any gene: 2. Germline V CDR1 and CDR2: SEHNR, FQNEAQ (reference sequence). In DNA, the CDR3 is TGTGCCAGCAGCTTGGACAGGGCGGAAAAACTGTTTTTT. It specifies CASSLDRAEKLFF.

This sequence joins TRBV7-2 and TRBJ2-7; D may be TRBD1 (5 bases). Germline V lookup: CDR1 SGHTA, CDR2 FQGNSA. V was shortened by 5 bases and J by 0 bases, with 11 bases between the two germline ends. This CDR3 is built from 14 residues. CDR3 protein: CASSERQSSYEQYF. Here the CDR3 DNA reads TGTGCCAGCAGCGAAAGACAGAGCTCCTACGAGCAGTACTTC.

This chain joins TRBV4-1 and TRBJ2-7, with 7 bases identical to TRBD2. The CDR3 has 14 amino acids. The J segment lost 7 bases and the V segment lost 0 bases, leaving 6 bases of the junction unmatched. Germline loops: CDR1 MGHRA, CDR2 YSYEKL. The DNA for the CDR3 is TGCGCCAGCAGCCAAGACGAGCTCGGGGGGGAGCAGTACTTC. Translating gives CASSQDELGGEQYF.

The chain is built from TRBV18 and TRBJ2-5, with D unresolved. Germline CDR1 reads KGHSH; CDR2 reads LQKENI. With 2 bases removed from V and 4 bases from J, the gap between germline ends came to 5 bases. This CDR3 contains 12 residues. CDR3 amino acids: CASSPIRETQYF. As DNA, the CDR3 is TGTGCCAGCTCACCAATACGAGAGACCCAGTACTTC.

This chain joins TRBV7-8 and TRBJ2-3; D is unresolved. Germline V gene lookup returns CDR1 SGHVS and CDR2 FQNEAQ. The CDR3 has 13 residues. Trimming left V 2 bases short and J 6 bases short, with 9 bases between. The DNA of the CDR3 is TGTGCCAGCAGCTTAAGAGACTTCGATACGCAGTATTTT. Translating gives CASSLRDFDTQYF.

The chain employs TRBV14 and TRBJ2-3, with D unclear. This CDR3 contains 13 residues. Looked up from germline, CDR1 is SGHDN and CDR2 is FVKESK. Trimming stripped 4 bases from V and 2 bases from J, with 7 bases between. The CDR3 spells CASSRTFTDTQYF. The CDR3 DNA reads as TGTGCCAGCAGCCGAACTTTCACAGATACGCAGTATTTT.

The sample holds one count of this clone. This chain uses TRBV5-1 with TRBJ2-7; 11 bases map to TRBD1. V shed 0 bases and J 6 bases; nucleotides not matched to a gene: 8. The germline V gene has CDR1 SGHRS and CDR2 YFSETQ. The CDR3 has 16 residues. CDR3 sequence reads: CASSLAPGQGGPEQYF. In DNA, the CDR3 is TGCGCCAGCAGCTTGGCCCCGGGACAGGGGGGACCCGAGCAGTACTTC.

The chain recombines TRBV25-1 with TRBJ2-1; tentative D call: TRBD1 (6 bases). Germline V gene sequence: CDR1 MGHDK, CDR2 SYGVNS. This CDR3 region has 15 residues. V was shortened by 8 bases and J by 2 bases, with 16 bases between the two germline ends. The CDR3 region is CASALGQGPYNEQFF. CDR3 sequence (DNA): TGTGCCAGCGCCCTCGGGCAGGGGCCCTACAATGAGCAGTTCTTC.